This passage covers 29 T cell receptor beta chains from one sample sequenced in a study of sequential checkpoint blockade in melanoma. The repertoire was sequenced with immunoSEQ multiplex PCR; TCRdb's copy has only in-frame clones and lacks some. The sample includes 25,000 to 35,000 clones, 75% to 85% seen only once; the top ten take about a sixth. Treatment described: randomized to nivolumab then ipilimumab (arm A) or the reverse (arm B). Sequencing was performed on CD8+ T cells sorted from blood (inferred from file names), taken from a patient given nivolumab and ipilimumab in sequence. The receptor source for this set is a human donor with melanoma.

The chain uses TRBV13 and TRBJ1-1; 8 bases are shared with TRBD1. The junction had 4 bases not matched to a gene; V was cut back by 6 bases and J by 1 base. This CDR3 region has 14 residues. CDR1 PRHDT and CDR2 FYEKMQ come from the germline V gene (reference sequence). CDR3 sequence: CASRHRGGNTEAFF. CDR3 nucleotides: TGTGCCAGCAGACACAGGGGGGGGAACACTGAAGCTTTCTTT.

This chain links TRBV11-2 with TRBJ2-1; D may be TRBD1 (6 bases). This CDR3 comprises 16 residues. Trimming took off 5 bases at V and 1 base at J, with 15 bases between the two ends. The germline V gene has CDR1 SGHAT and CDR2 FQNNGV. CDR3 protein: CASSLRGSGSYNEQFF. The CDR3 region has the DNA TGTGCCAGCAGCCTCAGGGGAAGTGGGTCCTACAATGAGCAGTTCTTC.

V gene TRBV5-1 combines with J gene TRBJ2-7, with TRBD2 matching over 13 bases. The CDR3 contains 16 residues. Germline lookup yields CDR1 SGHRS and CDR2 YFSETQ. Losses at the gene ends were 3 bases for V and 6 bases for J; bases not matched to a gene: 9. CDR3 in DNA: TGCGCCAGCAGCTCAGGACTAGCGGGAGAGTTTGTCGAGCAGTACTTC. Encoded protein: CASSSGLAGEFVEQYF. Based on the CDR3 plus reference TRBV5-1 and TRBJ2-7, the full variable domain is KAGVTQTPRYLIKTRGQQVTLSCSPISGHRSVSWYQQTPGQGLQFLFEYFSETQRNKGNFPGRFSGRQFSNSRSEMNVSTLELGDSALYLCASSSGLAGEFVEQYFGPGTRLTVT.

The rearrangement links TRBV5-1 to TRBJ2-5, with 7 nucleotides matching TRBD2. J lost 5 bases, V lost 0 bases, and 13 bases had no gene match. This CDR3 spans 17 amino acids. CDR1 and CDR2 (germline): SGHRS, YFSETQ. The CDR3, as DNA: TGCGCCAGCAGCTTGGCCAGAGAGGGAGGGTCGGGGGAGACCCAGTACTTC. Translated: CASSLAREGGSGETQYF.

The chain recombines TRBV4-2 with TRBJ1-6; 7 bases map to TRBD1. The V gene end was trimmed by 0 bases and the J gene end by 6 bases; junction bases not matched to a gene: 14. Germline CDR1 is LGHNA and CDR2 is YNFKEQ. The CDR3 spans 19 residues. CDR3 region: CASSQDLRTGTIFNSPLHF. The CDR3 coding sequence is TGTGCCAGCAGCCAAGATCTCAGGACAGGTACTATATTTAATTCACCCCTCCACTTT.

V gene TRBV28 combines with J gene TRBJ1-1; D is possibly TRBD1 (6 bases). The CDR3 is 15 amino acids. Germline loops: CDR1 MDHEN, CDR2 SYDVKM. V lost 6 bases, J lost 2 bases, and 16 bases lay in between. CDR3 in DNA: TGTGCCAGCAGGCCCACCGGGACACTTAACACTGAAGCTTTCTTT. It is translated as CASRPTGTLNTEAFF.

This clone was recorded only once. The J gene is TRBJ2-7, the V gene TRBV6-5, with TRBD1 identical over 7 bases. The CDR3 is 13 residues long. Germline V gives CDR1 MNHEY, CDR2 SVGAGI. V shed 2 bases, J shed 5 bases, and the junction held 3 bases outside the gene matches. The CDR3, as DNA: TGTGCCAGCAGTTACCAGGGGGTTCACGAGCAGTACTTC. Amino acid sequence: CASSYQGVHEQYF.

The rearrangement uses TRBV18 and TRBJ2-2; the match to TRBD2 covers 7 bases. The CDR3 contains 17 residues. From germline, CDR1 is KGHSH and CDR2 LQKENI. V dropped 3 bases and J dropped 4; count of bases not matched to a gene: 11. The CDR3 is CASSPPGWGGPTGELFF. CDR3 DNA: TGTGCCAGCTCACCCCCTGGATGGGGGGGACCCACCGGGGAGCTGTTTTTT.

The chain links TRBV4-2 to TRBJ1-1; 7 bases agree with TRBD1. CDR1 LGHNA and CDR2 YNFKEQ come from the germline V gene. V dropped 3 bases and J dropped 1; count of bases not matched to a gene: 5. This CDR3 is built from 15 residues. The CDR3 DNA reads TGTGCCAGCAGCCACCGGGGACAGCCGAACACTGAAGCTTTCTTT. It codes for CASSHRGQPNTEAFF.

This clone was seen a handful of times. The gene calls are TRBV2 and TRBJ1-1, with D uncertain. This CDR3 comprises 14 residues. Trimming left V 3 bases short and J 2 bases short, with 10 bases between. Germline CDR1 reads SNHLY; CDR2 reads FYNNEI. The CDR3 here is CASSDQVLNTEAFF. CDR3 nucleotides: TGTGCCAGCAGTGATCAGGTCCTCAACACTGAAGCTTTCTTT.

This chain joins TRBV5-6 and TRBJ1-1, with D unresolved. Germline loops: CDR1 SGHDT, CDR2 YYEEEE. The CDR3 loop spans 17 amino acids. The V and J ends lost 2 bases and 0 bases respectively, with 17 bases between them. This chain's CDR3 is CASSFFSVATMNTEAFF. The CDR3 DNA reads TGTGCCAGCAGCTTTTTTTCCGTAGCTACAATGAACACTGAAGCTTTCTTT. The whole variable domain, remainder taken from reference TRBV5-6 and TRBJ1-1, is DAGVTQSPTHLIKTRGQQVTLRCSPKSGHDTVSWYQQALGQGPQFIFQYYEEEERQRGNFPDRFSGHQFPNYSSELNVNALLLGDSALYLCASSFFSVATMNTEAFFGQGTRLTVV.

The chain uses TRBV25-1 and TRBJ1-4; 7 nucleotides align to TRBD1. The V and J ends lost 5 bases and 1 base, in that order; junction bases with no gene match: 1. The CDR3 covers 14 residues. Germline V gene data show CDR1 as MGHDK and CDR2 as SYGVNS. The CDR3 sequence: CASSPGGTNEKLFF. The DNA for the CDR3 is TGTGCCAGCAGTCCAGGGGGAACTAATGAAAAACTGTTTTTT.

The chain uses TRBV2 and TRBJ1-2; D is unclear. V was trimmed by 3 bases and J by 4 bases, leaving 3 bases between them. The CDR3 is 11 residues long. Germline CDR1 SNHLY, CDR2 FYNNEI. The CDR3: CASSDSYGYTF. The CDR3 DNA follows: TGTGCCAGCAGTGACAGCTATGGCTACACCTTC.

The V gene is TRBV6-6, the J gene TRBJ1-2; D remains unclear. Germline V lookup: CDR1 MNHNY, CDR2 SVGAGI (reference sequence). V was shortened by 6 bases and J by 8 bases, with 10 bases between the two germline ends. The CDR3 is 11 residues long. CDR3 sequence (DNA): TGTGCCAGCAGCCCTATGAGGGGCTACACCTTC. Amino acid sequence: CASSPMRGYTF.

This chain connects TRBV28 to TRBJ1-1; TRBD1 agrees at 9 bases. V gave up 5 bases and J gave up 4 bases; unmatched junction bases: 2. CDR3 length: 13 amino acids. CDR1 is MDHEN, CDR2 SYDVKM, per germline. CDR3 residues: CASSRTGATEAFF. CDR3 in DNA: TGTGCCAGCAGTCGGACAGGGGCCACTGAAGCTTTCTTT.

The rearrangement uses TRBV2 and TRBJ2-3, with D perhaps TRBD2 (5 bases). The germline V gene has CDR1 SNHLY and CDR2 FYNNEI. The CDR3 length is 15 residues. The V end was cut by 8 bases, the J end by 0 bases, with 15 bases between. The CDR3 sequence: CASYKARGSTDTQYF. The CDR3 DNA follows: TGTGCCAGCTATAAGGCCCGGGGAAGCACAGATACGCAGTATTTT.

This chain links TRBV7-9 with TRBJ2-1, with a possible D match to TRBD2 (6 bases). Per germline, CDR1 SEHNR and CDR2 FQNEAQ (reference sequence). V dropped 5 bases and J dropped 8 bases, with 13 bases sitting between them. The CDR3 extends over 13 amino acids. This CDR3 reads CASSGGSSDEQFF. CDR3 in DNA: TGTGCCAGCAGCGGAGGGAGTTCGGATGAGCAGTTCTTC.

The chain employs TRBV11-3 and TRBJ2-1, with 7 bases aligning to TRBD2. The CDR3 sequence is 17 residues long. Germline loops: CDR1 SGHNT, CDR2 YENEEA. With 1 base clipped from V and 5 bases from J, the junction kept 11 bases outside the gene matches. CDR3 in amino acids: CASSLVAGVSPDNEQFF. CDR3 in DNA: TGTGCCAGCAGCTTAGTGGCGGGAGTCTCCCCGGACAATGAGCAGTTCTTC.

In its sample, this clone was seen once. The CDR3 spells CASSSEAGNTEAFF. CDR3 in DNA: TGCGCCAGCAGCTCGGAGGCCGGGAACACTGAAGCTTTCTTT. V is TRBV5-1 and J is TRBJ1-1; no clear D. The germline gives CDR1 SGHRS, CDR2 YFSETQ. V lost 3 bases and J lost 1, with 10 bases in between. CDR3 length equals 14 residues.

The chain is built from TRBV7-9 and TRBJ2-3, with 10 bases identical to TRBD2. This CDR3 has 19 amino acids. Per germline, CDR1 SEHNR and CDR2 FQNEAQ (reference sequence). The J segment lost 0 bases and the V segment lost 5 bases, leaving 14 bases of the junction unmatched. CDR3 sequence (DNA): TGTGCCAGCAGCGGATTACTAGCGGGGTACCCAACTAGCACAGATACGCAGTATTTT. This translates into CASSGLLAGYPTSTDTQYF. Based on the CDR3 plus reference TRBV7-9 and TRBJ2-3, the full variable domain is DTGVSQNPRHKITKRGQNVTFRCDPISEHNRLYWYRQTLGQGPEFLTYFQNEAQLEKSRLLSDRFSAERPKGSFSTLEIQRTEQGDSAMYLCASSGLLAGYPTSTDTQYFGPGTRLTVL.

J is TRBJ1-1 and V is TRBV19; TRBD1 is a possible D gene (5 bases). The CDR3 extends over 14 amino acids. The germline CDR1 and CDR2 sequences are LNHDA and SQIVND (reference sequence). Trimming removed 3 bases from V and 2 bases from J, with 10 bases in between. In DNA, the CDR3 is TGTGCCAGTAGTATCTTGGGGACTAACACTGAAGCTTTCTTT. It is translated as CASSILGTNTEAFF.

The chain joins TRBV6-6 to TRBJ2-1; 9 bases are shared with TRBD2. V shed 1 base, J shed 2 bases, and the junction held 3 bases outside the gene matches. The germline gives CDR1 MNHNY, CDR2 SVGAGI (reference sequence). CDR3 length: 16 amino acids. Here the CDR3 DNA reads TGTGCCAGCAGTTACTTGGGACTAGCAACCTACAATGAGCAGTTCTTC. Residues: CASSYLGLATYNEQFF.

The genes are TRBV7-2 and TRBJ2-5; D may be TRBD2 (5 bases). With 0 bases removed from V and 2 bases from J, the gap between germline ends came to 19 bases. The CDR3 has 18 amino acids. CDR1 and CDR2 from the germline V gene are SGHTA and FQGNSA. CDR3 in amino acids: CASSLAWDAEVGQETQYF. CDR3 DNA: TGTGCCAGCAGCTTAGCATGGGATGCGGAGGTTGGGCAAGAGACCCAGTACTTC. Based on the CDR3 plus reference TRBV7-2 and TRBJ2-5, the full variable domain is GAGVSQSPSNKVTEKGKDVELRCDPISGHTALYWYRQSLGQGLEFLIYFQGNSAPDKSGLPSDRFSAERTGGSVSTLTIQRTQQEDSAVYLCASSLAWDAEVGQETQYFGPGTRLLVL.

The V and J genes are TRBV29-1 and TRBJ1-2; 7 nucleotides line up with TRBD1. Germline trimming cut 4 bases from V and 8 bases from J; bases unmatched to any gene: 4. The germline V gene has CDR1 SQVTM and CDR2 ANQGSEA. The CDR3 consists of 11 residues. The CDR3 sequence: CSVGDSRGYTF. The CDR3 nucleotides are TGCAGCGTTGGGGACAGCCGAGGCTACACCTTC.

This chain connects TRBV6-1 to TRBJ2-7; TRBD2 is a possible D gene (7 bases). Between the trimmed V and J ends, which lost 9 bases and 6 bases, there was a span of 24 bases. Germline-derived CDR1 and CDR2 are MNHNS and SASEGT. The CDR3 length is 15 residues. This CDR3 is CARTRGGAFFSEQYF. The CDR3 bases are TGTGCCAGGACTAGGGGGGGGGCTTTTTTTAGCGAGCAGTACTTC.

This chain links TRBV27 with TRBJ2-7; 10 nucleotides align to TRBD2. V shed 5 bases and J 7 bases; nucleotides not matched to a gene: 8. Germline CDR1 MNHEY, CDR2 SMNVEV (reference sequence). CDR3 size: 14 residues. The CDR3 protein is CASSLAGEWGEQYF. The CDR3 nucleotides are TGTGCCAGCAGTCTAGCGGGAGAATGGGGTGAGCAGTACTTC.

The chain links TRBV11-2 to TRBJ1-1; D perhaps matches TRBD1 (5 bases). V lost 5 bases, J lost 2 bases, and 12 bases lay in between. Germline CDR1 reads SGHAT; CDR2 reads FQNNGV. The CDR3 is 14 amino acids. The CDR3 is CASSPRGLNTEAFF. The CDR3 DNA reads TGTGCCAGCAGCCCACGGGGACTTAACACTGAAGCTTTCTTT. Based on the CDR3 plus reference TRBV11-2 and TRBJ1-1, the full variable domain is EAGVAQSPRYKIIEKRQSVAFWCNPISGHATLYWYQQILGQGPKLLIQFQNNGVVDDSQLPKDRFSAERLKGVDSTLKIQPAKLEDSAVYLCASSPRGLNTEAFFGQGTRLTVV.

A word on this clone: At one end, the junction sequence differs from germline, possibly due to a read error. This sequence joins TRBV9 and TRBJ2-3; D remains ambiguous. Germline lookup yields CDR1 SGDLS and CDR2 YYNGEE. The CDR3 length is 8 residues. The CDR3 reads CASDIHNF. CDR3 DNA sequence: TGTGCCAGCGACATCCATAATTTT.

The rearrangement links TRBV5-1 to TRBJ1-1, with a weak D call TRBD1 (6 bases). Trimming left V 4 bases short and J 2 bases short, with 18 bases between. Germline lookup yields CDR1 SGHRS and CDR2 YFSETQ. This CDR3 is built from 16 residues. CDR3 DNA sequence: TGCGCCAGCAGCCCAGAGTTAAACAGGGTAAACACTGAAGCTTTCTTT. Its protein product is CASSPELNRVNTEAFF. The full variable domain, in which reference TRBV5-1 and TRBJ1-1 provide the parts outside the CDR3, is KAGVTQTPRYLIKTRGQQVTLSCSPISGHRSVSWYQQTPGQGLQFLFEYFSETQRNKGNFPGRFSGRQFSNSRSEMNVSTLELGDSALYLCASSPELNRVNTEAFFGQGTRLTVV.